The 7 T cell receptor beta chains presented below share a single source sample, sequenced in a study of beta chain features in type 1 diabetes. General study results and limits: Type 1 diabetes patients had moderately but significantly shorter TCRB CDR3s in all four CD4+ subsets.

Sequenced material consisted of expressed TCRB transcripts (all of the isolated RNA was reverse transcribed). The protocol was immunoSEQ multiplex PCR, while the TCRdb copy is restricted to in-frame clones and leaves out a portion. The data show about 160,000 clones, 50% to 70% seen once. These receptors have no known antigen. The sequencing input was naive CD4+ T cells from blood. These receptors came from a man aged 25-40 years with type 1 diabetes.

The chain joins TRBV7-9 to TRBJ1-4; no reliable D call. Germline V gene sequence: CDR1 SEHNR, CDR2 FQNEAQ (reference sequence). The ends were cut back, 9 bases at V and 10 bases at J, with 9 bases in the middle. CDR3 length equals 10 residues. The CDR3 loop is CARILRKLFF. The CDR3 bases are TGTGCCAGAATTTTAAGAAAACTGTTTTTT.

CDR3 DNA sequence: TGCAGCGTTACTACTGGGGTGGATCAGCCCCAGCATTTT. It codes for CSVTTGVDQPQHF. The chain couples TRBV29-1 to TRBJ1-5; no reliable D call. Trimming removed 5 bases from V and 5 bases from J, with 13 bases in between. The CDR3 is 13 amino acids. CDR1 and CDR2 from the germline V gene are SQVTM and ANQGSEA.

This clone has more than one count but fewer than ten. J is TRBJ2-5 and V is TRBV7-2; no clear D gene. The V end lost 1 base, the J end lost 3 bases, and 9 bases lay between the germline ends. CDR1 is SGHTA and CDR2 is FQGNSA in the germline V gene. The CDR3 is 14 residues long. CDR3 residues: CASSLVSGKETQYF. The CDR3 bases are TGTGCCAGCAGCTTAGTCTCTGGGAAAGAGACCCAGTACTTC.

V gene TRBV7-2 combines with J gene TRBJ1-2; D possibly corresponds to TRBD1 (5 bases). Deletions cut 5 bases from V and 7 bases from J, with 23 bases between. CDR3 size: 16 residues. Looked up from germline, CDR1 is SGHTA and CDR2 is FQGNSA. The CDR3 loop is CASSPRSGGPQGGYTF. For the CDR3, the DNA is TGTGCCAGCAGCCCCCGAAGTGGCGGGCCCCAGGGTGGCTACACCTTC. Complete variable domain (other parts from reference TRBV7-2 and TRBJ1-2): GAGVSQSPSNKVTEKGKDVELRCDPISGHTALYWYRQSLGQGLEFLIYFQGNSAPDKSGLPSDRFSAERTGGSVSTLTIQRTQQEDSAVYLCASSPRSGGPQGGYTFGSGTRLTVV.

The chain combines TRBV7-2 with TRBJ2-1; TRBD2 agrees at 9 bases. The germline V gene encodes CDR1 SGHTA and CDR2 FQGNSA. The ends lost 3 bases at V and 5 bases at J; junction bases unmatched: 5. The CDR3 contains 15 residues. The CDR3 spells CASSFRLAGNNEQFF. The CDR3 coding sequence is TGTGCCAGCAGCTTTCGCCTAGCGGGGAACAATGAGCAGTTCTTC.

This clone was counted between two and nine times. The rearrangement uses TRBV27 and TRBJ2-5; a weak D match, TRBD1 (5 bases). Germline CDR1 reads MNHEY; CDR2 reads SMNVEV (reference sequence). The V gene lost 5 bases and the J gene lost 5 bases, with 18 bases spanning the gap. This CDR3 has 15 residues. CDR3 DNA: TGTGCCAGCAGTAGCTTGGTGGGGCCGTGGGAGACCCAGTACTTC. Protein sequence: CASSSLVGPWETQYF.

The CDR3 nucleotides are TGTGCCAGCTCACTGGAGGCGGAAGAGACCCAGTACTTC. The encoded protein is CASSLEAEETQYF. V gene TRBV18 combines with J gene TRBJ2-5; D is possibly TRBD2 (5 bases). Trimming took off 4 bases at V and 3 bases at J, with 9 bases between the two ends. The CDR3 covers 13 residues. Germline lookup yields CDR1 KGHSH and CDR2 LQKENI.